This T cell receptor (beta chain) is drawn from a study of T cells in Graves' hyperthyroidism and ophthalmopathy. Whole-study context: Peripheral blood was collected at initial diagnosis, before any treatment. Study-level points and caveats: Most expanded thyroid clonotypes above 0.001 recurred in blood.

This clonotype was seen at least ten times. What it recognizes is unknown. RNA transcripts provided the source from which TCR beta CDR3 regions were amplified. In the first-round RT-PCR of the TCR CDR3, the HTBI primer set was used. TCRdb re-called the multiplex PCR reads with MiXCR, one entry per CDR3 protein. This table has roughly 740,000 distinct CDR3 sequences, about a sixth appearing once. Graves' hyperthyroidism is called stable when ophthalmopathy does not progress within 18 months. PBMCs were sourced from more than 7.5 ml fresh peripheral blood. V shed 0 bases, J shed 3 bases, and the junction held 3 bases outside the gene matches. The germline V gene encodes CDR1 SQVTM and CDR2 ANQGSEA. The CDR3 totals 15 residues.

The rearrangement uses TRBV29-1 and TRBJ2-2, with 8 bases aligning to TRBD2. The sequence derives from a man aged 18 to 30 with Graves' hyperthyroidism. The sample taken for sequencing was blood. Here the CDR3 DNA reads TGCAGCGTTGAAGATCTGACTAGCGACACCGGGGAGCTGTTTTTT. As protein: CSVEDLTSDTGELFF.